This T cell receptor beta chain came from a study of T cell clonality in common variable immunodeficiency. General study results and limits: CVID subjects shared fewer TCRbeta clones than healthy controls did. CVID subjects had higher TCRbeta clonality than healthy controls, most marked in about a third. Links between repertoire features and CVID complications were heterogeneity-limited.

This clone has ten or more counts. Antigen specificity is unknown. The CDR3 end falls 3 residues outside the read, so it is completed with the germline J gene. Repertoires were generated with immunoSEQ multiplex PCR, while TCRdb's copy carries only in-frame clones and drops some. The record shows roughly 30,000 clones for this sample, with no singletons present. V dropped 0 bases and J dropped 6 bases, with 10 bases sitting between them. The CDR3 loop spans 13 amino acids. CDR1 SGHNT and CDR2 YYREEE come from the germline V gene (reference sequence). This chain joins TRBV5-4 and TRBJ2-7; tentative D call: TRBD2 (5 bases). The TCR sequence derives from a person aged 18 to 70 in good health. Sequencing used peripheral blood mononuclear cells. This CDR3 reads CASSLELEVEQYF. The CDR3 bases that were read are TGTGCCAGCAGCTTGGAACTAGAAGTCGAG.